This TCR beta chain was identified in a study of CD8 T cells in ankylosing spondylitis. General study results and limits: Clones linked to disease were reported to show significant enrichment in matched ankylosing spondylitis synovial fluid. Certain motif variants had earlier been reported in reactive arthritis synovial fluid and blood. Characteristic, it appeared, of ankylosing spondylitis blood was a TCR beta motif of about eight highly homologous variants.

Scientists made TCR beta libraries using quantitative 5'-RACE with molecular barcodes. TCRdb passed the 5' RACE reads through MiXCR, listing each CDR3 protein once. The sample includes 300,000 to 350,000 distinct CDR3 sequences, roughly 20% of them seen just once. The germline gives CDR1 SGHKS, CDR2 YYEKEE (reference sequence). CDR3 length equals 15 residues. V trimming: 0 bases; J trimming: 5 bases; junction bases outside the gene matches: 7. For this clonotype: Its antigen is undetermined.

This sequence originates from a female donor with ankylosing spondylitis or in good health (not recorded which). Sequenced input: blood, either unsorted or a sorted T cell fraction (not recorded which). The V call is TRBV5-5, the J call TRBJ2-5; 7 nucleotides match TRBD2. CDR3 amino acids: CASSLDSWEGETQYF. In DNA, the CDR3 is TGTGCCAGCAGCTTGGATTCGTGGGAGGGGGAGACCCAGTACTTC.